This T cell receptor (beta chain) was recovered during a study of cytomegalovirus exposure and HLA in healthy donors. Study background: Samples from HLA-typed donors yielded approximately 88 million unique TCRs in an early data release.

Germline values: CDR1 SGHVS, CDR2 FNYEAQ. Trimming shortened V by 5 bases and J by 4 bases, and 14 bases separated the two germline ends. CDR3 size: 14 residues. Use of 60 Vbeta and 13 Jbeta primers characterized the PCR. Libraries were prepared by immunoSEQ multiplex PCR; TCRdb keeps only in-frame clonotypes and omits some of them. Of 100,000 to 150,000 clones listed, about 80% are singletons. The chain has TRBV7-6 and TRBJ1-2; a possible D gene is TRBD1 (5 bases). Specimen: PBMCs. The sequence was collected from a young man in good health and CMV-seropositive. CDR3 in DNA: TGTGCCAGCAGCATAGGTGCAGGGCCCTATGGCTACACCTTC. This gives the protein CASSIGAGPYGYTF. The full variable domain, in which reference TRBV7-6 and TRBJ1-2 provide the parts outside the CDR3, is GAGVSQSPRYKVTKRGQDVALRCDPISGHVSLYWYRQALGQGPEFLTYFNYEAQQDKSGLPNDRFSAERPEGSISTLTIQRTEQRDSAMYRCASSIGAGPYGYTFGSGTRLTVV.